The clone carrying this T cell receptor (beta chain) was seen only a few times. Its antigen is as yet unknown. The sample's treatment: roughly 10-day PBMC culture with coronavirus spike peptide pools or control peptides (ViraFEST assay). PBMCs were cultured at a few million per well with roughly 10 IU/ml IL-2 and 9.5 to 10 ug/ml peptide pools. This sample stems from a study of vaccination and CD4 T cells after COVID-19. Study observations and caveats: Rising from around 20 to 38, the median of SARS-CoV-2-reactive clonotypes did not change significantly.

V was trimmed by 9 bases and J by 7 bases, leaving 21 bases between them. From germline, CDR1 is MNHNS and CDR2 SASEGT. The CDR3 totals 14 residues. At the Johns Hopkins FTIC core, DNA taken from cultured CD4+ T cells was sequenced by way of the Oncomine TCR Beta short-read assay. The template was genomic DNA from cultured CD4+ T cells. TCRdb re-analysed the PCR reads in MiXCR, keeping a single row per CDR3 protein. Of 10,000 to 12,000 distinct CDR3 sequences listed, around 30% were seen once; the top ten hold 15%. The sequencing used CD4+ T cells from blood, cultured in vitro, collected after SARS-CoV-2 vaccination. The origin of this receptor is a human donor who had recovered from COVID-19. The rearrangement uses TRBV6-1 and TRBJ1-2, with D maybe TRBD1 (6 bases). Written as DNA, the CDR3 is TGTGCCAGTATACAGGGTTTGGCCCGGAGTGGCTACACCTTC. It codes for CASIQGLARSGYTF.